This is a list of T cell receptor beta chains from one sample in a study of shared clonotypes between healthy human individuals. Using immunoSEQ multiplex PCR, the repertoire was profiled, and TCRdb retains in-frame clones only, with some absent. The sample shows around 530,000 clones, just over 75% of them seen only once. Source material: PBMCs. The receptors stem from a middle-aged woman in good health. Some clones in this sample may be carry-over from other donors' samples. CDR3s include the opening cysteine and the closing phenylalanine or tryptophan. The D gene is left open where the match is weak. For some rows the clone size is stated as once, few or many, or as a class when expanded; others skip it.

v_call,j_call,d_call,clone_size,cdr3_aa,cdr3_nt
TRBV10-3,TRBJ2-3,.,few,CAIGLGDSTDTQYF,TGTGCCATAGGACTTGGAGATAGCACAGATACGCAGTATTTT
TRBV28,TRBJ1-6,TRBD1,.,CASSPGQGDNSPLHF,TGTGCCAGCAGTCCGGGACAGGGGGACAATTCACCCCTCCACTTT
TRBV29-1,TRBJ1-2,TRBD1,.,CSVGSYRGTNYGYTF,TGCAGCGTTGGCTCCTACAGGGGTACTAACTATGGCTACACCTTC
TRBV10-3,TRBJ2-7,.,few,CAISEGTPSGYEQYF,TGTGCCATCAGTGAGGGGACCCCCTCGGGCTACGAGCAGTACTTC
TRBV2,TRBJ1-5,TRBD1,.,CASRRQGGNQPQHF,TGTGCCAGCAGACGACAGGGCGGTAATCAGCCCCAGCATTTT
TRBV7-9,TRBJ1-3,TRBD1,few,CASSRTDRGRNTIYF,TGTGCCAGCAGCCGGACCGACAGGGGCAGGAACACCATATATTTT
TRBV30,TRBJ2-3,TRBD2,.,CAWWTSSASGTDTQYF,TGTGCCTGGTGGACTAGTTCCGCGTCTGGCACAGATACGCAGTATTTT
TRBV6-4,TRBJ1-5,.,.,CASSAGTSGQPQHF,TGTGCCAGCAGTGCCGGGACATCGGGTCAGCCCCAGCATTTT
TRBV5-1,TRBJ2-5,TRBD2,.,CASSSGNGLAGETQYF,TGCGCCAGCAGCTCAGGGAATGGACTAGCGGGAGAGACCCAGTACTTC
TRBV5-1,TRBJ2-5,TRBD1,.,CASSIMGQVGETQYF,TGCGCCAGCAGCATTATGGGACAGGTGGGGGAGACCCAGTACTTC
TRBV11-1,TRBJ1-1,.,.,CASSLLVNREAFF,TGTGCCAGCAGCTTACTGGTAAACCGGGAAGCTTTCTTT
TRBV6-1,TRBJ1-2,TRBD1,.,CASSGQGYYGYTF,TGTGCCAGCAGTGGACAGGGTTACTATGGCTACACCTTC
TRBV2,TRBJ2-5,.,.,CASSAEGGGSETQYF,TGTGCCAGCAGTGCCGAGGGCGGCGGTTCAGAGACCCAGTACTTC
TRBV4-1,TRBJ2-1,.,.,CASSQDNAAYNEQFF,TGCGCCAGCAGCCAAGACAATGCCGCGTACAATGAGCAGTTCTTC
TRBV15,TRBJ2-5,TRBD2,.,CATSPRTSGRRETQYF,TGTGCCACCAGCCCACGGACTAGCGGGAGACGGGAGACCCAGTACTTC
TRBV30,TRBJ1-5,.,.,CAWSDGASNQPQHF,TGTGCCTGGAGTGACGGGGCTAGCAATCAGCCCCAGCATTTT